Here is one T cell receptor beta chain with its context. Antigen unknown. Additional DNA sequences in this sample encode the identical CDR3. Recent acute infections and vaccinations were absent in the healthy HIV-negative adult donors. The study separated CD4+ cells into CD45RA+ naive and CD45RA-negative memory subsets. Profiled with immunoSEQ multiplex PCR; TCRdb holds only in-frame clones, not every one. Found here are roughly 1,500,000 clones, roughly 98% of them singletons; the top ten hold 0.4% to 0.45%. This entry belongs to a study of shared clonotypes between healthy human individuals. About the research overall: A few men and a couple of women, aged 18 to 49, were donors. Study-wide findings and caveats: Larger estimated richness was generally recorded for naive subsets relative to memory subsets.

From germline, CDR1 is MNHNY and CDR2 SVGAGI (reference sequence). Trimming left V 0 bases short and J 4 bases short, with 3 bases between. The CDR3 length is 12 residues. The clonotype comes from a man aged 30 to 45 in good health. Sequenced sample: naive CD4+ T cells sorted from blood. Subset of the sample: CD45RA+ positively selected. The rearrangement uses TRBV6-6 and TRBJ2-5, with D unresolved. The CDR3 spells CASSYSRETQYF. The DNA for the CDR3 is TGTGCCAGCAGTTACTCGAGAGAGACCCAGTACTTC.